The clone carrying this T cell receptor beta chain showed up just a few times. Antigen: not known. TCR beta libraries were made by quantitative 5'-RACE with molecular barcodes. MiXCR, run by TCRdb on the 5' RACE reads, gives a single entry per CDR3 protein. The data hold just under 350,000 distinct CDR3 sequences, with 14% to 15% observed a single time. The data are from a study of CD8 T cells in ankylosing spondylitis. Broader study findings: Disease-linked clones, CD8+, were relatively rare in peripheral blood. Enrichment of disease-linked clones was reportedly significant in matched ankylosing spondylitis synovial fluid. Blood of patients with ankylosing spondylitis appeared to be characterized by a TCR beta motif of seven or eight highly homologous variants.

This TCR was sampled from a male donor with ankylosing spondylitis or in good health (not recorded which). The sequenced sample consisted of blood, either unsorted or a sorted T cell fraction (not recorded which).

CDR3 loop: CASSLGLAVTYEQYF. The DNA for the CDR3 is TGTGCCAGCAGCTTGGGACTAGCGGTTACCTACGAGCAGTACTTC. The chain links TRBV7-9 to TRBJ2-7, with TRBD2 identical over 11 bases. Germline V lookup: CDR1 SEHNR, CDR2 FQNEAQ (reference sequence). Trimming at V came to 3 bases and at J to 2 bases, leaving 3 bases not matched to a gene. The CDR3 sequence is 15 residues long.